This T cell receptor beta chain was retrieved from a study of T cell repertoires in cytomegalovirus infection. Study context: It was recently identified HLA-C-restricted and well-studied HLA-B-restricted CMV epitopes that the study used. Matching HLA type, along with CMV infection, was indicated by public TCR beta signatures.

This clonotype has just a few counts. Its antigen is not identified. V was pared by 3 bases and J by 4 bases, with 6 bases of the junction left unmatched. Germline lookup yields CDR1 SGDLS and CDR2 YYNGEE. CDR3 length: 16 residues. Study results and limitations: Summed public TCR beta family frequency identified CMV carriers bearing the relevant HLA. What dominated the ex vivo response were HLA-C-restricted CMV-specific TCR beta clonotypes.

TCRdb ran MiXCR on the reads and lists one entry per CDR3 protein. The sample lists 750,000 to 950,000 distinct CDR3 sequences, about 28% seen once, with 10% to 15% in the top ten. The chain employs TRBV9 and TRBJ2-5; 13 bases agree with TRBD2. The TCR comes from a human donor in good health (CMV status not recorded). Some clones in this sample may be carry-over from other donors' samples. The sequencing used cultured CD8+ T cells from PBMCs, collected from culture after CMV antigen stimulation. CDR3 sequence reads: CASSEGTSGITETQYF. DNA for the CDR3: TGTGCCAGCAGCGAGGGGACTAGCGGGATCACAGAGACCCAGTACTTC.